This T cell receptor beta chain was identified in a study of control samples from healthy donors and cancer patients. The CDR3 covers 14 residues. Germline V gene data show CDR1 as SGHVS and CDR2 as FQNEAQ. The V gene lost 1 base and the J gene lost 1 base, with 7 bases spanning the gap. Measured with immunoSEQ multiplex PCR; TCRdb has only the in-frame clones, and not every one. The sample records roughly 220,000 clones, 85% to 95% being singletons. The source of this sequence is a man between 45 and 60 years old in good health. Source material: blood. The chain links TRBV7-8 to TRBJ1-1; no clear D. The DNA of the CDR3 is TGTGCCAGCAGCTTAGTGGCCAAGAACACTGAAGCTTTCTTT. Protein sequence: CASSLVAKNTEAFF.